This T cell receptor beta chain derives from a study of response to subunit inactivated influenza vaccine. Whole-study findings and limits: Researchers suggested that each seasonal influenza vaccination recruits few new T cells.

Each CDR3 protein is one row after TCRdb ran MiXCR on the RT-PCR reads. The sample has over 400,000 distinct CDR3 sequences; roughly 9.7% are singletons. CDR3 length: 11 residues. V dropped 4 bases and J dropped 6 bases, with 10 bases sitting between them. Germline CDR1 reads SQVTM; CDR2 reads ANQGSEA. This clonotype showed up many times. What it binds is unknown. This TCR was sampled from a man between 50 and 59 years old who received an inactivated influenza vaccine. The chain combines TRBV29-1 with TRBJ2-7; D remains unclear. Sequencing was performed on PBMCs from blood, taken about 40 days after vaccination. CDR3 DNA sequence: TGCAGCGTTGTTAAAGCCGGCGAGCAGTACTTC. Translation: CSVVKAGEQYF.